This is a list of T cell receptor beta chains from one sample in a study of T cell responses to AZD1222 COVID-19 vaccine. The method was immunoSEQ multiplex PCR; TCRdb's version includes in-frame clones alone and lacks a portion of them. The table shows around 100,000 clones, with over 90% occurring only once. The material was peripheral blood, obtained on day 0 of AZD1222 vaccination. The receptors were sampled from an adult in good health. Each CDR3 is given with its conserved first and last residue. The order of the fields is D gene, clone size, J gene, V gene, CDR3 DNA, CDR3 protein. D genes are given only for firm matches. Clone size is shown for a subset of rows, as once, few, many or a class of expanded clone.

>TRBD1|once|TRBJ1-2|TRBV6-5
TGTGCCAGCAGTTTACCGACAGGGAATGGCTACACCTTC
CASSLPTGNGYTF
>NA|NA|TRBJ2-5|TRBV12-3/TRBV12-4
TGTGCCAGCAGCGCGGCTCCGCCGGAGACCCAGTACTTC
CASSAAPPETQYF
>TRBD2|once|TRBJ2-1|TRBV5-1
TGCGCCAGCAGCTTGATTGGCGGGAGCTCCTACAATGAGCAGTTCTTC
CASSLIGGSSYNEQFF
>NA|once|TRBJ1-1|TRBV27
TGTGCCAGCAGTTCCGAACCAGGGAACACTGAAGCTTTCTTT
CASSSEPGNTEAFF
>TRBD2|NA|TRBJ2-1|TRBV3-1/TRBV3-2
TGTGCCAGCAGCCTAGCGGGAGCCTCGAATGAGCAGTTCTTC
CASSLAGASNEQFF
>TRBD1|NA|TRBJ1-5|TRBV28
TGTGCCAGCAGCAGACCGGGACAGGGGGACCTTTTTGTTCAGCCCCAGCATTTT
CASSRPGQGDLFVQPQHF
>NA|NA|TRBJ2-5|TRBV7-3
TGTGCCAGCAGCTTAAACAGGGCCGAGACCCAGTACTTC
CASSLNRAETQYF
>TRBD1|NA|TRBJ1-1|TRBV11-1
TGTGCCAGCAGCTACCCGGGACAGGGGAGGAACACTGAAGCTTTCTTT
CASSYPGQGRNTEAFF
>TRBD1|NA|TRBJ2-3|TRBV6-5
TGTGCCAGCAGATCGACAGGGAACACAGATACGCAGTATTTT
CASRSTGNTDTQYF
>TRBD1|NA|TRBJ1-1|TRBV28
TGTGCCAGCAGTTCTCACACAGGGGCAGCTTTCTTT
CASSSHTGAAFF
>NA|NA|TRBJ1-2|TRBV2
TGTGCCAGCAGTGGATCGTCTTTGGGCTTTCCTAACTATGGCTACACCTTC
CASSGSSLGFPNYGYTF
>TRBD1|NA|TRBJ1-2|TRBV4-2
TGTGCCAGCAGCCAAGGACAGGGAGAACTGTACGGCTACACCTTC
CASSQGQGELYGYTF
>NA|NA|TRBJ1-3|TRBV7-9
TGTGCCAGCAGCTTCCCCGACAGGTTCTCTGGAAACACCATATATTTT
CASSFPDRFSGNTIYF
>NA|once|TRBJ1-4|TRBV14
TGTGCCAGCAGCCAAGCAGGGTTCGGCGAAAAACTGTTTTTT
CASSQAGFGEKLFF
>NA|NA|TRBJ2-2|TRBV10-1
TGCGCCAGCACCGAACCCCCTAAGGAAGGAACGAACACCGGGGAGCTGTTTTTT
CASTEPPKEGTNTGELFF
>NA|NA|TRBJ1-1|TRBV5-1
TGCGCCAGCAGCCCCTACCCCCCCTCTATGAACACTGAAGCTTTCTTT
CASSPYPPSMNTEAFF
>TRBD1|NA|TRBJ1-2|TRBV7-9
TGTGCCAGCAGCACCCCGGGACAGGGTTATGGCTACACCTTC
CASSTPGQGYGYTF
>NA|NA|TRBJ1-1|TRBV5-1
TGCGCCAGCAGCTCCGGGACCAACACTGAAGCTTTCTTT
CASSSGTNTEAFF
>NA|NA|TRBJ1-5|TRBV19
TGTGCCAGTAGCTTAGGGGGGGCGAGGCAGCCCCAGCATTTT
CASSLGGARQPQHF
>NA|once|TRBJ2-5|TRBV21-1
TGTGCCAGCAGCAAGGACAGTCAAGAGACCCAGTACTTC
CASSKDSQETQYF
>NA|NA|TRBJ2-7|TRBV28
TGTGCCAGCAGCCGGGAGAAAGAGCAGTACTTC
CASSREKEQYF
>TRBD1|NA|TRBJ2-5|TRBV6-5
TGTGCCAGCGCACCGACAGGGTATCAAGAGACCCAGTACTTC
CASAPTGYQETQYF
>TRBD2|NA|TRBJ2-1|TRBV7-2
TGTGCCAGCAGCCTGGGACTAGCGGGAGACTTTGAGCAGTTCTTC
CASSLGLAGDFEQFF
>TRBD1|NA|TRBJ1-2|TRBV28
TGTGCCAGCAGAACAGGGGGCGTCGTCTATGGCTACACCTTC
CASRTGGVVYGYTF
>NA|NA|TRBJ2-7|TRBV7-8
TGTGCCAGCAGCTTAAGGGCTAGCAAAAATTCGAAAGAGCAGTACTTC
CASSLRASKNSKEQYF
>NA|once|TRBJ2-1|TRBV7-9
TGTGCCAGCAGCCAAAGCCCTTCTACTACCCTCTCCTACAATGAGCAGTTCTTC
CASSQSPSTTLSYNEQFF
>NA|few|TRBJ1-2|TRBV10-2
TGCGCCAGCAGCCCAGGGGAGTATGGCTACACCTTC
CASSPGEYGYTF
>NA|NA|TRBJ1-1|TRBV12-3/TRBV12-4
TGTGCCAGCAGTTTAATAGGGGGTGAAGCTTTCTTT
CASSLIGGEAFF
>TRBD1|NA|TRBJ2-7|TRBV7-6
TGTGCCAGCAGCACTGGACAGGGATCCTACGAGCAGTACTTC
CASSTGQGSYEQYF
>NA|NA|TRBJ2-1|TRBV5-1
TGCGCCAGCAGCTTTGCGCGGAATGAGCAGTTCTTC
CASSFARNEQFF
>NA|once|TRBJ1-2|TRBV27
TGTGCCAGCAGACAGACAGATTCCTATGGCTACACCTTC
CASRQTDSYGYTF
>TRBD1|NA|TRBJ1-2|TRBV6-5
TGTGCCAGCAGTCATACAGGGGCTGGGGGCTACACCTTC
CASSHTGAGGYTF
>NA|once|TRBJ1-1|TRBV30
TGTGCCTGGAGTACCCCCGAATGGAACACTGAAGCTTTCTTT
CAWSTPEWNTEAFF
>NA|NA|TRBJ1-1|TRBV9
TGTGCCAGCAGCGCCCCCCTCCCGGGGGAGAACACTGAAGCTTTCTTT
CASSAPLPGENTEAFF
>NA|NA|TRBJ1-4|TRBV5-1
TGCGCCAGCAGCCCCTCACGGTCCAATGAAAAACTGTTTTTT
CASSPSRSNEKLFF